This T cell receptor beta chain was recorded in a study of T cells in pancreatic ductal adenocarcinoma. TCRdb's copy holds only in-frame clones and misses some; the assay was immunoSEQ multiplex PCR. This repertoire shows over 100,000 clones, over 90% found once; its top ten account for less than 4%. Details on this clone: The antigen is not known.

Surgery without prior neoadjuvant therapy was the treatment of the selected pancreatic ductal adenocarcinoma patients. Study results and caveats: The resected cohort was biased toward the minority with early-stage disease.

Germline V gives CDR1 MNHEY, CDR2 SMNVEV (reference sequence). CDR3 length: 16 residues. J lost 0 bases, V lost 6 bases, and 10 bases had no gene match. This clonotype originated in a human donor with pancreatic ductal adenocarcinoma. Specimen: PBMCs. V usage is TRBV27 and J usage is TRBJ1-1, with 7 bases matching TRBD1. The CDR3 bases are TGTGCCAGCAGATCCCTTAAGGGGGCGATGAACACTGAAGCTTTCTTT. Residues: CASRSLKGAMNTEAFF.